This TCR beta chain was retrieved from a study of CD8+ T cells in alopecia areata. Across the study: For 6 to 18 months, tofacitinib was taken, and 6 months off drug followed.

In regard to this clone: Its antigen is currently unknown.

Reverse transcribed after extraction, RNA yielded cDNA as the sequencing template. Assay: immunoSEQ multiplex PCR; the TCRdb copy retains only in-frame clones and omits some. This sample has around 200,000 clones, with roughly 53% found just once. The treatment is: oral pan-JAK inhibitor, 5-10 mg twice daily. It was from alopecia areata patients that lesional scalp punch biopsies and peripheral blood were collected. The germline gives CDR1 LNHNV, CDR2 YYDKDF (reference sequence). This CDR3 spans 15 amino acids. V lost 4 bases and J lost 6; bases outside the gene matches: 6. The study's findings and limits: Amid tofacitinib therapy, many expanded lesional clones stayed present in scalp and blood. Sharing of TCRs across patients appeared less clear than in mice, possibly for HLA-related reasons.

The rearrangement links TRBV15 to TRBJ2-2; TRBD1 aligns across 9 bases. Here the sequenced sample was CD8+ T cells sorted from blood, taken at week 24, from a patient treated with tofacitinib. The TCR originated in a human donor with alopecia areata. The CDR3 nucleotides are TGTGCCACCAGCATCGCACAGGGGGCCGCCGGGGAGCTGTTTTTT. Its protein is CATSIAQGAAGELFF.